This TCR beta chain was found in a study of T cell repertoires in cytomegalovirus infection. Study as a whole: TCR beta signatures that were public indicated CMV infection and matching HLA type. Study-wide results and caveats: Based on cumulative public TCR beta family frequency, carriers of CMV plus the relevant HLA were identified. Dominating the ex vivo response were TCR beta clonotypes that were CMV-specific and HLA-C-restricted.

Per the germline V gene, CDR1 is MNHEY and CDR2 is SMNVEV (reference sequence). There are 17 residues in the CDR3. The V and J ends lost 3 bases and 5 bases respectively, with 20 bases between them. This clonotype was detected a few times. Its antigen is still unknown. TCRdb called the reads again in MiXCR, with one record for every CDR3 protein. The sample carries 680,000 or so distinct CDR3 sequences, 35% to 45% recorded once. Material for sequencing was PBMCs. The TCR sequence derives from a human donor in good health (CMV status not recorded). Some clones in this sample may be carry-over from other donors' samples. The V and J genes are TRBV27 and TRBJ2-1, with D tentatively TRBD1 (6 bases). The CDR3 coding sequence is TGTGCCAGCAGTTTTGGGGGCTCCAGGAGAATCAACAATGAGCAGTTCTTC. Translation: CASSFGGSRRINNEQFF.